The T cell receptor (beta chain) under discussion was sequenced for a study of beta chain features in type 1 diabetes. Every bit of the isolated RNA underwent reverse transcription, so sequencing read expressed TCRB transcripts. Using immunoSEQ multiplex PCR, the repertoire was profiled, and TCRdb retains in-frame clones only, with some absent. The sample includes about 140,000 clones, roughly 10% of them seen just once. CDR1 is SGHKS, CDR2 YYEKEE, per germline (reference sequence). This CDR3 is built from 19 residues. Trimming at V came to 4 bases and at J to 0 bases, leaving 13 bases not matched to a gene. This clone was recorded a few times. Its antigen is currently unknown. Study results and limitations: It was possible that PCR favored shorter templates, equally so in patients and controls.

The sequenced sample consisted of central memory CD4+ T cells from blood. V is TRBV5-5 and J is TRBJ1-4, with 9 bases matching TRBD1. This TCR was sampled from a woman in her thirties or forties in good health. CDR3 region: CASSALYRDRVATNEKLFF. CDR3 nucleotides: TGTGCCAGCAGCGCCCTTTACCGGGACAGGGTTGCAACTAATGAAAAACTGTTTTTT.